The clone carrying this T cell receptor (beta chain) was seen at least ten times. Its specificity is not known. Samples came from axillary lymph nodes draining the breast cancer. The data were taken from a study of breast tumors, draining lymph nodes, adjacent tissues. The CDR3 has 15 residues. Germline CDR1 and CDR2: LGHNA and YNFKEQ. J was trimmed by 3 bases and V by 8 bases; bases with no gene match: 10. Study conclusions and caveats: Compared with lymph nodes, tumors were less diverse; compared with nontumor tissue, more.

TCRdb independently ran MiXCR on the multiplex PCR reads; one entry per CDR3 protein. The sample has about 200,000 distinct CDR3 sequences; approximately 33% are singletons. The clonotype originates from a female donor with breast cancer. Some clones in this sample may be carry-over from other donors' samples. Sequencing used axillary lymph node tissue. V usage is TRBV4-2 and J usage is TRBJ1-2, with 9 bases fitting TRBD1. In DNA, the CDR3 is TGTGCCAGCGCTACGGGGACAGGGAGGGACTATGGCTACACCTTC. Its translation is CASATGTGRDYGYTF.